This T cell receptor (beta chain) was observed in a study of cytomegalovirus exposure and HLA in healthy donors. Study background: From HLA-typed donors, an early data release held about 85 million unique TCRs. General study findings and limits: CMV antigen specificity was confirmed in vitro for a few CMV-associated chains. Usually a TCR sequence was rare, but some public TCRs were found in many donors.

Germline V gene sequence: CDR1 MDHEN, CDR2 SYDVKM. Trimming pared 7 bases from V and 3 bases from J, leaving 9 bases between. This CDR3 comprises 12 residues. The donors comprised healthy bone marrow donors. Primers included in the PCR were 60 Vbeta and 13 Jbeta primers. Produced via immunoSEQ multiplex PCR; TCRdb's table is partial and in-frame only. The data contain around 150,000 clones, 80% to 90% of them seen just once; the ten biggest clones take up about 7%. As regards this clone: Its antigen is unidentified.

The chain uses TRBV28 and TRBJ1-1, with D tentatively TRBD1 (6 bases). This clonotype originated in a woman aged 25 to 39 in good health and CMV-seropositive. Sequenced: PBMCs. The CDR3 coding sequence is TGTGCCAGCAATACAGGGTACACTGAAGCTTTCTTT. Translation gives CASNTGYTEAFF.